The rows below give T cell receptor beta chains drawn from one sample of a study of cytomegalovirus exposure and HLA in healthy donors. Assay: immunoSEQ multiplex PCR; the TCRdb copy retains only in-frame clones and omits some. This table holds 100,000 or so clones, less than 65% found once. The specimen was PBMCs. The receptors here all came from a woman aged 25 to 39 in good health and CMV-seronegative. CDR3s include the opening cysteine and the closing phenylalanine or tryptophan. The D gene is left open where the match is weak. Clone sizes are given selectively: once, few, many, or a class where the clone is expanded.

TRBJ1-2	TRBD1	-	TRBV5-1	CASSLALTGERSWGYTF	TGCGCCAGCAGCTTGGCGTTGACAGGGGAGAGGAGTTGGGGCTACACCTTC
TRBJ1-5	-	-	TRBV5-1	CASSLEQGVGQPQHF	TGCGCCAGCAGCTTGGAACAGGGAGTAGGACAGCCCCAGCATTTT
TRBJ1-6	-	few	TRBV7-8	CASSLLREVGYSPLHF	TGTGCCAGCAGCTTACTCCGGGAAGTTGGTTATTCACCCCTCCACTTT
TRBJ1-5	-	once	TRBV18	CASSPFEGSGNQPQHF	TGTGCCAGCTCACCTTTCGAGGGAAGTGGCAATCAGCCCCAGCATTTT
TRBJ2-5	TRBD2	few	TRBV5-1	CASSFGSSGGVETQYF	TGCGCCAGCAGCTTCGGCTCGAGCGGGGGAGTGGAGACCCAGTACTTC
TRBJ1-1	-	few	TRBV9	CASSVGRNTEAFF	TGTGCCAGCAGCGTAGGCAGAAACACTGAAGCTTTCTTT
TRBJ2-5	TRBD1	-	TRBV6-5	CASSYSPTGVQETQYF	TGTGCCAGCAGTTACTCTCCAACAGGGGTACAAGAGACCCAGTACTTC
TRBJ1-6	-	-	TRBV4-1	CASSQKPPDRQNSPLHF	TGCGCCAGCAGCCAAAAACCGCCTGACAGGCAAAATTCACCCCTCCACTTT
TRBJ2-5	TRBD1	once	TRBV2	CASRQGGEETQYF	TGTGCCAGCAGACAGGGGGGTGAAGAGACCCAGTACTTC
TRBJ1-1	-	-	TRBV7-8	CASSFNQGTEAFF	TGTGCCAGCAGCTTTAACCAGGGGACTGAAGCTTTCTTT
TRBJ1-3	-	once	TRBV14	CASSSTPRPTGNTIYF	TGTGCCAGCAGCTCGACGCCGAGGCCGACTGGAAACACCATATATTTT
TRBJ2-5	-	-	TRBV28	CASSLWVSRGSRQETQYF	TGTGCCAGCAGTTTATGGGTTTCTCGGGGATCGAGGCAAGAGACCCAGTACTTC
TRBJ1-5	-	-	TRBV5-1	CASRDREDQPQHF	TGCGCCAGCAGGGACCGGGAAGATCAGCCCCAGCATTTT
TRBJ2-5	-	-	TRBV10-2	CASSLQGKETQYF	TGCGCCAGCAGCCTACAGGGAAAAGAGACCCAGTACTTC
TRBJ2-1	TRBD2	-	TRBV5-1	CASSPRTSGGAIDEQFF	TGCGCCAGCAGCCCACGGACTAGCGGGGGGGCCATTGATGAGCAGTTCTTC
TRBJ1-4	-	-	TRBV5-4	CASSLVGATSGKLFF	TGTGCCAGCAGCTTGGTGGGGGCGACTTCGGGAAAACTGTTTTTT
TRBJ2-5	TRBD2	-	TRBV5-1	CASSSILADQETQYF	TGCGCCAGCAGCTCAATCCTAGCGGACCAAGAGACCCAGTACTTC
TRBJ2-1	TRBD1	-	TRBV5-8	CASRLGTGGYNEQFF	TGTGCCAGCAGACTCGGGACAGGGGGGTACAATGAGCAGTTCTTC
TRBJ1-6	-	-	TRBV9	CASSPGAGQNSPLHF	TGTGCCAGCAGCCCGGGCGCAGGGCAGAATTCACCCCTCCACTTT
TRBJ2-3	TRBD1	-	TRBV9	CASSGQGRTSTDTQYF	TGTGCCAGCAGCGGACAGGGGCGTACTAGCACAGATACGCAGTATTTT
TRBJ2-7	TRBD1	once	TRBV6-6	CASSYSTGQGWEQYF	TGTGCCAGCAGTTACTCGACGGGACAGGGGTGGGAGCAGTACTTC
TRBJ2-2	-	-	TRBV18	CASSPGTTNTGELFF	TGTGCCAGCTCACCCGGGACAACGAACACCGGGGAGCTGTTTTTT
TRBJ2-7	-	-	TRBV6-5	CASSRQGASYEQYF	TGTGCCAGCAGTAGACAAGGGGCCTCCTACGAGCAGTACTTC
TRBJ2-1	TRBD1	few	TRBV7-2	CASSPRQGYNEQFF	TGTGCCAGCAGCCCCAGACAGGGGTACAATGAGCAGTTCTTC
TRBJ2-3	TRBD2	-	TRBV7-9	CASSQGLAGFDTQYF	TGTGCCAGCAGCCAGGGACTAGCGGGGTTCGATACGCAGTATTTT
TRBJ1-2	-	few	TRBV19	CASSSRDYGYTF	TGTGCCAGTAGTAGCAGGGACTATGGCTACACCTTC
TRBJ2-7	-	-	TRBV27	CASSLSFPGSYEQYF	TGTGCCAGCAGTTTGAGCTTTCCGGGCTCCTACGAGCAGTACTTC
TRBJ1-1	-	few	TRBV6-1	CASTRMNTEAFF	TGTGCCAGCACCAGGATGAACACTGAAGCTTTCTTT
TRBJ1-1	TRBD1	-	TRBV5-4	CASHNLGDRSIFMNTEAFF	TGTGCCAGCCATAACCTAGGGGACAGGAGTATCTTTATGAACACTGAAGCTTTCTTT
TRBJ1-2	-	once	TRBV9	CASSADGYTF	TGTGCCAGCAGCGCCGATGGCTACACCTTC
TRBJ2-7	TRBD1	-	TRBV7-6	CASSFDRGREQYF	TGTGCCAGCAGCTTTGACAGGGGTAGGGAGCAGTACTTC
TRBJ1-5	TRBD1	-	TRBV9	CASSATTGQSNQPQHF	TGTGCCAGCAGCGCTACTACGGGACAGAGCAATCAGCCCCAGCATTTT
TRBJ1-1	-	-	TRBV21-1	CASSKGTAVKNTEAFF	TGTGCCAGCAGCAAAGGGACAGCTGTCAAGAACACTGAAGCTTTCTTT
TRBJ2-5	TRBD2	-	TRBV7-2	CASSLVSSGMTETQYF	TGTGCCAGCAGCTTAGTGTCTAGCGGGATGACGGAGACCCAGTACTTC
TRBJ1-2	-	-	TRBV19	CASSLGPGGYTF	TGTGCCAGTAGTCTGGGCCCCGGAGGCTACACCTTC
TRBJ2-7	TRBD2	-	TRBV6-6	CASSPERDPTYEQYF	TGTGCCAGCAGCCCTGAGCGGGACCCAACCTACGAGCAGTACTTC
TRBJ2-1	TRBD2	-	TRBV18	CASSPPRGGGDEQFF	TGTGCCAGCTCACCACCGCGGGGGGGCGGGGATGAGCAGTTCTTC
TRBJ2-6	TRBD1	-	TRBV30	CTWNNPGQGVSGANVLTF	TGTACCTGGAACAACCCGGGACAGGGAGTCTCTGGGGCCAACGTCCTGACTTTC
TRBJ2-7	TRBD2	-	TRBV27	CASSLSSGNSYEQYF	TGTGCCAGCAGTTTATCCAGCGGGAACTCCTACGAGCAGTACTTC
TRBJ1-2	-	-	TRBV7-2	CASSPADTRGANYGYTF	TGTGCCAGCAGCCCTGCCGACACTCGGGGAGCTAACTATGGCTACACCTTC
TRBJ1-1	-	-	TRBV6-6	CASSYSPGGWNTEAFF	TGTGCCAGCAGTTACTCGCCGGGAGGATGGAACACTGAAGCTTTCTTT
TRBJ2-7	-	-	TRBV5-6	CASSRRVNEQYF	TGTGCCAGCAGCCGCAGGGTCAACGAGCAGTACTTC
TRBJ1-1	-	-	TRBV7-2	CASRSGQGIEAFF	TGTGCCAGCAGGTCAGGGCAAGGAATCGAAGCTTTCTTT
TRBJ1-6	TRBD1	-	TRBV10-2	CASSSGTGGSPLHF	TGCGCCAGCAGCTCCGGGACAGGGGGTTCACCCCTCCACTTT
TRBJ1-1	-	few	TRBV5-6	CASSLAGQLGGMNTEAFF	TGTGCCAGCAGCTTGGCCGGCCAGCTAGGAGGTATGAACACTGAAGCTTTCTTT
TRBJ2-1	TRBD2	-	TRBV19	CATATSGRSNEQFF	TGTGCCACCGCGACTAGCGGGAGAAGCAATGAGCAGTTCTTC
TRBJ2-1	TRBD2	-	TRBV5-1	CASSVLGLAGGKNEQFF	TGCGCCAGCAGCGTATTGGGACTAGCGGGGGGGAAAAATGAGCAGTTCTTC
TRBJ2-7	TRBD1	-	TRBV7-9	CASSLIGQGAHEQYF	TGTGCCAGCAGCTTAATCGGACAGGGGGCTCACGAGCAGTACTTC